This record covers a single T cell receptor beta chain. The sample belongs to a study of shared clonotypes between healthy human individuals. The CDR3 is made up of 15 amino acids. Trimming removed 2 bases at V and 0 bases at J, with 10 bases between. Germline CDR1 is SEHNR and CDR2 is FQNEAQ (reference sequence). The table came from immunoSEQ multiplex PCR; TCRdb's copy has only in-frame clones and leaves some out. Seen here are roughly 660,000 clones, less than 95% observed once, and the top ten hold 30% to 35%. Material: memory CD8+ T cells from PBMCs. The subset denotes: CD45RO+ cells pooled with CCR7-negative TemRA cells. The receptor was isolated from a man younger than 30 in good health. Some clones in this sample may be carry-over from other donors' samples. The chain combines TRBV7-9 with TRBJ2-5; a weak D match, TRBD2 (6 bases). The CDR3 nucleotides read TGTGCCAGCAGCTTAACGGGAGTGAACCAAGAGACCCAGTACTTC. It specifies CASSLTGVNQETQYF.